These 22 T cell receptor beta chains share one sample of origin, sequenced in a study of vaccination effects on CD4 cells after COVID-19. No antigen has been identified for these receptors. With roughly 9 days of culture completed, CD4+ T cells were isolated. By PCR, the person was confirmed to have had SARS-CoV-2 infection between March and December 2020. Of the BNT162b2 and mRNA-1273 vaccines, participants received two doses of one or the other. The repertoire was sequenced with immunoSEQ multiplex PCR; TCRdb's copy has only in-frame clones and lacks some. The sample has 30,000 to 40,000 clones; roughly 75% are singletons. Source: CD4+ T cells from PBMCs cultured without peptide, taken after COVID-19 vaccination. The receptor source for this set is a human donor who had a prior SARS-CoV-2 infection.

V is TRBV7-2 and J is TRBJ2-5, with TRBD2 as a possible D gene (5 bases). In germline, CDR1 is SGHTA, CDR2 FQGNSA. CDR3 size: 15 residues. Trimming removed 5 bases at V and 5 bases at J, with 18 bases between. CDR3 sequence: CASSPGSPGGETQYF. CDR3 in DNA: TGTGCCAGCAGCCCCGGGTCTCCTGGAGGCGAGACCCAGTACTTC.

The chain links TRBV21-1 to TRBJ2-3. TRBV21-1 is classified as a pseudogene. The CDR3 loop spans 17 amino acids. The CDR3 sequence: CASLIIPWTIGTDTQYF. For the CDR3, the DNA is TGTGCCAGTTTAATTATCCCCTGGACCATAGGCACAGATACGCAGTATTTT.

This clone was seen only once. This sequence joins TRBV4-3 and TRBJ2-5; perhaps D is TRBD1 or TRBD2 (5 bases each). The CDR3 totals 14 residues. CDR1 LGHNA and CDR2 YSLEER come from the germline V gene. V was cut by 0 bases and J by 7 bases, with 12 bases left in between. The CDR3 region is CASSQEGVEGTQYF. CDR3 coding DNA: TGCGCCAGCAGCCAAGAAGGGGTTGAGGGGACCCAGTACTTC.

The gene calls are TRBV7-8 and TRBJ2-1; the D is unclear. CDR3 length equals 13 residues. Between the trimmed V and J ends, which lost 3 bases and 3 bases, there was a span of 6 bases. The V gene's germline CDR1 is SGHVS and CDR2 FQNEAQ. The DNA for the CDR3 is TGTGCCAGCAGCTTGCTTAACTACAATGAGCAGTTCTTC. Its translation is CASSLLNYNEQFF.

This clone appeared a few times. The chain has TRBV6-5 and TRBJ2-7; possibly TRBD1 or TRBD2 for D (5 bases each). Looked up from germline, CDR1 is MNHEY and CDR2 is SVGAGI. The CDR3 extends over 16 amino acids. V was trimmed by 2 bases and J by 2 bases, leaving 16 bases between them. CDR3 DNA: TGTGCCAGCAGTTACGGGGCTGGGACGGTGGCCTACGAGCAGTACTTC. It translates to CASSYGAGTVAYEQYF.

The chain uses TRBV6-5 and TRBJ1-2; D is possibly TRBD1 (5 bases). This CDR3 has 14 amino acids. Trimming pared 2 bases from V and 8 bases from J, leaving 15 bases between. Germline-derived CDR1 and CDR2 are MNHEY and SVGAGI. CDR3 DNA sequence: TGTGCCAGCAGTTACGGGGCAGGCATGGGCGGCTACACCTTC. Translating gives CASSYGAGMGGYTF.

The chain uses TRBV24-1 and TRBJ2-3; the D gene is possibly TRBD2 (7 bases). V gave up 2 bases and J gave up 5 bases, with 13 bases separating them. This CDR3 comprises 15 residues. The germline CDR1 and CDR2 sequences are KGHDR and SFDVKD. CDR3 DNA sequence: TGTGCCACCAGTGATTCTGGGGGGGCCGGAGATACGCAGTATTTT. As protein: CATSDSGGAGDTQYF.

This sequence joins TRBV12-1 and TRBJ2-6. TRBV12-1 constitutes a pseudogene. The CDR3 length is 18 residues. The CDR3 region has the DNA TGTGCCAGCAGCTTACGACGGGACCTGAGCTCTGGGGCCAACGTCCTGACTTTC. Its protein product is CASSLRRDLSSGANVLTF.

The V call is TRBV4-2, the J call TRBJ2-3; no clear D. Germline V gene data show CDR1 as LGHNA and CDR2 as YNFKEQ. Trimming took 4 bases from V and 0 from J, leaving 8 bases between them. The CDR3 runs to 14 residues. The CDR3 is CASSPQASTDTQYF. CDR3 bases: TGTGCCAGCAGCCCTCAGGCAAGCACAGATACGCAGTATTTT.

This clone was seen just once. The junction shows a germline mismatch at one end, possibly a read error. CDR3 nucleotide sequence: TGCGCCAGCAGTTTGGACCCGACCTATGGCTACACCTTC. Its translation is CASSLDPTYGYTF. The chain carries TRBV5-1 and TRBJ1-2, with D uncertain. In germline, CDR1 is SGHRS, CDR2 YFSETQ. This CDR3 has 13 residues.

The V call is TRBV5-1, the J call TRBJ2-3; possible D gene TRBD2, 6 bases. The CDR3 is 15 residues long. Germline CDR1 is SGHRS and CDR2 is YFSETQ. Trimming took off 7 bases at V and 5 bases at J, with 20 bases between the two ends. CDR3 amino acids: CASGILTGDLDTQYF. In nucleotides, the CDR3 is TGCGCCAGCGGAATCCTTACGGGAGACCTAGATACGCAGTATTTT.

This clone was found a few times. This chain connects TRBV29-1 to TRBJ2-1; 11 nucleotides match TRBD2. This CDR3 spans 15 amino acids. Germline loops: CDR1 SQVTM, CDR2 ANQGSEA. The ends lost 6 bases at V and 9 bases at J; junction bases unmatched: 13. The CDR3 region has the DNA TGCAGCGTCGGAACCAAGACTAGCGGGACGGGTGAGCAGTTCTTC. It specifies CSVGTKTSGTGEQFF.

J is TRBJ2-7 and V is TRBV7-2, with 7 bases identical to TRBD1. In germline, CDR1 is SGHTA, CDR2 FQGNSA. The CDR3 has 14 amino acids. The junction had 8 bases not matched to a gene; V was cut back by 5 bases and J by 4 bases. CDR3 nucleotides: TGTGCCAGCAGCACGTGGGACAGACGATACGAGCAGTACTTC. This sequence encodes CASSTWDRRYEQYF.

The CDR3 DNA follows: TGTGCCAGCAGCTTAGGGTTGGTGGGGCAAGAGACCCAGTACTTC. It is translated as CASSLGLVGQETQYF. The V and J genes are TRBV11-2 and TRBJ2-5; no clear D. The CDR3 is 15 amino acids. Germline CDR1 reads SGHAT; CDR2 reads FQNNGV. Trimming pared 1 base from V and 2 bases from J, leaving 11 bases between.

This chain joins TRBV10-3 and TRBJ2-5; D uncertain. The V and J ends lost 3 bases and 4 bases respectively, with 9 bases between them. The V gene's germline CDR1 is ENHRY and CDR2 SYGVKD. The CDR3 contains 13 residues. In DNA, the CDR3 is TGTGCCATCAGTGATGGCATTTTAGAGACCCAGTACTTC. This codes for CAISDGILETQYF.

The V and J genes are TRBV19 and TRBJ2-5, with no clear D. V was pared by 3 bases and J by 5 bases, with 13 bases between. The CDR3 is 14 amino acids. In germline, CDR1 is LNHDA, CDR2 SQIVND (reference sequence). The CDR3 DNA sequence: TGTGCCAGTAGTATCCGAATTGACTCCGAGACCCAGTACTTC. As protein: CASSIRIDSETQYF.

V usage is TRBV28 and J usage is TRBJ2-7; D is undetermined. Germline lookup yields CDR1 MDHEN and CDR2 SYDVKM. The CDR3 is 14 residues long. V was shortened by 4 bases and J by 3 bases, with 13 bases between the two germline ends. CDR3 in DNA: TGTGCCAGCAGTTCCCCCGACACCCGCTACGAGCAGTACTTC. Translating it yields CASSSPDTRYEQYF.

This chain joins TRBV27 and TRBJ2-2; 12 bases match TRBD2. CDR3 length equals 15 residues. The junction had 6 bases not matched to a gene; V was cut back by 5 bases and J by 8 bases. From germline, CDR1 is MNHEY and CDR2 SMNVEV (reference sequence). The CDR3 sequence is CASSPRLAGVGELFF. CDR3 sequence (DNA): TGTGCCAGCAGTCCAAGACTAGCGGGGGTGGGGGAGCTGTTTTTT.

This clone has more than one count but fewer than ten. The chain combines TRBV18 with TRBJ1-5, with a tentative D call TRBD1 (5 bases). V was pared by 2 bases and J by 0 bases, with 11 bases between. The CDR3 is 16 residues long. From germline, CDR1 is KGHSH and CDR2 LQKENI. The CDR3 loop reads CASSPSTVYSNQPQHF. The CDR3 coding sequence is TGTGCCAGCTCACCATCGACAGTCTATAGCAATCAGCCCCAGCATTTT.

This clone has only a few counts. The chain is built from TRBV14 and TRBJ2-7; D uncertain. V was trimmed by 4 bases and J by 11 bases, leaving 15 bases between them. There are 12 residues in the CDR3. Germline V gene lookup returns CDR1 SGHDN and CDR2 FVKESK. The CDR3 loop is CASSPKGSRKYF. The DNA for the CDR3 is TGTGCCAGCAGCCCCAAAGGTTCTAGGAAGTACTTC.

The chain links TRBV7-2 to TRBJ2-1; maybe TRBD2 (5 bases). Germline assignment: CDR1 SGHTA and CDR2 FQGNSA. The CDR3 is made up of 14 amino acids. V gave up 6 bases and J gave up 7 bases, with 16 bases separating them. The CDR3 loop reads CASRLRGSGNEQFF. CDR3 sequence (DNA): TGTGCCAGCAGGTTACGAGGGTCGGGGAATGAGCAGTTCTTC.

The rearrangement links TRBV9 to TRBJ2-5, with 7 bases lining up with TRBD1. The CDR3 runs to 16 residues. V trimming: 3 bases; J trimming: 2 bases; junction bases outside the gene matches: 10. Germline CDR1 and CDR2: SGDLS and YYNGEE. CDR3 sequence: CASSALPGQSQETQYF. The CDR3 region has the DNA TGTGCCAGCAGCGCCCTACCGGGACAGTCGCAAGAGACCCAGTACTTC.